This TCR beta chain was identified in a study of blood T cells in healthy people across ages. Study-level background: T cells yielded about one barcoded beta molecule per two cells through template switching.

The second PCR ran roughly 7 to 12 cycles with a sample-barcoded 5' primer and J-beta primers. In TCRdb, the 5' RACE reads were re-called with MiXCR into one record per CDR3 protein. The table has 1.5 million to 2 million distinct CDR3 sequences, 39% seen once; the top ten hold roughly 23%. Donors were healthy Caucasian individuals from Russia aged about 6 to 100. CDR1 and CDR2 from the germline V gene are SGDLS and YYNGEE. CDR3 size: 13 residues. The V end was cut by 5 bases, the J end by 5 bases, with 13 bases between. The table lists this clonotype with a few counts. This clonotype originated in a human donor in good health. This sequence joins TRBV9 and TRBJ1-1; possible D gene TRBD1, 6 bases. The source material was blood. The CDR3 DNA reads as TGTGCCAGCAGTGTTGGCAGGGGTACTGAAGCTTTCTTT. This translates into CASSVGRGTEAFF.